These T cell receptor beta chains were read from a single sample in a study of early T cells in non-severe SARS-CoV-2 infection. TCRdb reprocessed the 5' RACE reads with MiXCR, giving one entry per CDR3 protein. Here the sample spans around 76,000 distinct CDR3 sequences, roughly an eighth being singletons. The specimen sequenced was whole blood. All receptors derive from an adult who was a healthcare worker with PCR-confirmed SARS-CoV-2 infection or an uninfected control (not recorded which). CDR3s include the opening cysteine and the closing phenylalanine or tryptophan. A D gene is named only where the DNA matches it firmly. Not all rows give a size; the values are once, few, many and, for expanded clones, a class.

d_gene	abundance	len	v_gene	j_gene	CDR3nt	CDR3aa
NA	many	14	TRBV11-2	TRBJ2-1	TGTGCCAGCAGCTTGAGGGGCCGTCTCCATGAGCAGTTCTTC	CASSLRGRLHEQFF
NA	NA	14	TRBV6-1	TRBJ2-7	TGTGCCAGCAGTGCAACATCGAGCTCCTACGAGCAGTACTTC	CASSATSSSYEQYF
NA	few	12	TRBV24-1	TRBJ2-7	TGTGCCATCAGGGACGGCTGGGACGAGCAGTACTTC	CAIRDGWDEQYF
TRBD2	NA	16	TRBV7-9	TRBJ2-1	TGTGCCAGCAGCTTAGCTAGCGGGAGTTTCTACAATGAGCAGTTCTTC	CASSLASGSFYNEQFF
TRBD1	few	13	TRBV7-9	TRBJ1-1	TGTGCCGGCACCCAGGGGGCCCGGACTGAAGCTTTCTTT	CAGTQGARTEAFF
NA	few	14	TRBV24-1	TRBJ2-2	TGTGCCACCAGGGGGAACACAAACACCGGGGAGCTGTTTTTT	CATRGNTNTGELFF
NA	many	15	TRBV5-4	TRBJ2-6	TGTGCCAGCAGCCCGGCGAGGAGTGGGGCCAACGTCCTGACTTTC	CASSPARSGANVLTF
NA	few	13	TRBV5-1	TRBJ1-4	TGCGCCAGCACCCGTTGGGCGGGTGAAAAACTGTTTTTT	CASTRWAGEKLFF
NA	few	14	TRBV19	TRBJ2-7	TGTGCCAGTAGTATAGACGGCAGTTCCTACGAGCAGTACTTC	CASSIDGSSYEQYF
TRBD2	few	15	TRBV5-1	TRBJ2-2	TGCGCCAGCAGCTTGACTAGCGGGAGACCCGGGGAGCTGTTTTTT	CASSLTSGRPGELFF
TRBD2	NA	15	TRBV27	TRBJ2-7	TGTGCCAGCGGGAAAACTAGCGCCTGGGGCTACGAGCAGTACTTC	CASGKTSAWGYEQYF
TRBD1	many	15	TRBV5-6	TRBJ1-1	TGTGCCAGCAGCTTGGTAGGTCAGGGGGGCACTGAAGCTTTCTTT	CASSLVGQGGTEAFF
NA	many	14	TRBV20-1	TRBJ2-7	TGCAGTGCCCGACATCCTTTGGGGGCCTACGAGCAGTACTTC	CSARHPLGAYEQYF
NA	once	16	TRBV3-2	TRBJ2-1	TGTGCCAGCAGCCAAGTAGCGGGCTCTGGGAACAATGAGCAGTTCTTC	CASSQVAGSGNNEQFF
NA	many	12	TRBV29-1	TRBJ1-2	TGCAGCGTTGGAGGGGACGACTATGGCTACACCTTC	CSVGGDDYGYTF
TRBD1	many	15	TRBV3-1	TRBJ1-1	TGTGCCAGCAGCCAAGTGGGCAGGGGGAAGACTGAAGCTTTCTTT	CASSQVGRGKTEAFF
NA	many	17	TRBV2	TRBJ1-1	TGTGCCAGCAGTGCTTTTGGACAGCCCCTTCCGAGGACTGAAGCTTTCTTT	CASSAFGQPLPRTEAFF
NA	few	14	TRBV28	TRBJ2-5	TGTGCCAACAGTTTAGACTACGAGGGGGAGACCCAGTACTTC	CANSLDYEGETQYF
NA	NA	14	TRBV20-1	TRBJ2-4	TGCAGTGCTAGAGATCCAGAAGCCAAAAACATTCAGTACTTC	CSARDPEAKNIQYF